One T cell receptor beta chain is described in this entry. Its antigen is still unknown. These data originate in a study of blood T cells in healthy people across ages. Overall study results and limits: With age, beta diversity per million T cells declined roughly linearly, significantly by approximately 40. The study regarded diversity estimates from one million T cells as underestimates. Percentage of naive T cells showed a strong correlation with TCR beta diversity.

The donors, healthy Caucasians from Russia, were aged about 6 to 100. A J-beta primer mix and a sample-barcoded 5' primer were used in a second PCR of about 7 to 12 cycles. TCRdb redid the calling of the 5' RACE reads with MiXCR, one entry per CDR3 protein. The data hold hundreds of thousands of distinct CDR3 sequences, with 40% to 45% observed a single time. This clonotype was sampled from a man at least 80 years old in good health. Material: blood.

CDR3 amino acids: CASKSQSNEQFF. The CDR3 nucleotides read TGTGCCAGCAAGAGCCAGTCAAATGAGCAGTTCTTC. The gene calls are TRBV6-6 and TRBJ2-1; no reliable D call. V was clipped by 7 bases and J by 7 bases, with 11 bases between them. Germline CDR1 reads MNHNY; CDR2 reads SVGAGI (reference sequence). The CDR3 is 12 residues long.